These 6 T cell receptor beta chains were sequenced from one sample in a study of human T cells and chemical hapten exposure. TCRdb analysed the RACE reads with MiXCR anew, one entry per CDR3 protein. The repertoire consists of about 380,000 distinct CDR3 sequences, with roughly 5% occurring once and the leading ten covering under 3%. Sample time point: patch test 1, 2 weeks after DPC sensitization. Treatment given: therapeutic diphenylcyclopropenone sensitization with weekly scalp DPC. Specimen: whole blood, collected in connection with sensitization to the hapten diphenylcyclopropenone (DPC). These receptors all stem from a woman aged 45 to 65 with alopecia areata. Some clones in this sample may be carry-over from other donors' samples.

Ten or more counts support this clonotype. This chain joins TRBV5-1 and TRBJ2-3; no clear D gene. V lost 0 bases and J lost 0, with 8 bases in between. Germline loops: CDR1 SGHRS, CDR2 YFSETQ. This CDR3 is built from 15 residues. Here the CDR3 reads CASSLDIYSTDTQYF. The CDR3 DNA reads as TGCGCCAGCAGCTTGGACATCTATAGCACAGATACGCAGTATTTT.

This clonotype was counted only a few times. Germline is not matched at one junction end, which may reflect a read error. This CDR3 reads CVSSALGEGNQPQHF. Here the CDR3 DNA reads TGTGTCAGCTCAGCATTGGGGGAGGGCAATCAGCCCCAGCATTTT. V usage is TRBV18 and J usage is TRBJ1-5, with D possibly being TRBD1 (5 bases). Germline CDR1 is KGHSH and CDR2 is LQKENI. The CDR3 loop spans 15 amino acids.

This clonotype was seen a few times. This rearrangement joins TRBV20-1 to TRBJ2-1, with TRBD1 matching 9 bases. This CDR3 has 13 residues. Germline lookup yields CDR1 DFQATT and CDR2 SNEGSKA (reference sequence). Unmatched junction bases numbered 6, after V lost 7 bases and J lost 5 bases. The CDR3 DNA follows: TGCAGTGTTTCGGGACAGGGTAACAATGAGCAGTTCTTC. Its protein product is CSVSGQGNNEQFF.

This clonotype was counted ten times or more. The chain employs TRBV15 and TRBJ2-1; 11 bases map to TRBD2. CDR3 length equals 17 residues. After removal of 1 base from V and 7 bases from J, the junction contained 9 bases not matched to a gene. Germline V gene data show CDR1 as LNHNV and CDR2 as YYDKDF (reference sequence). This chain's CDR3 is CATSRGSSGGARNEQFF. The CDR3 bases are TGTGCCACCAGCAGAGGAAGTAGCGGGGGGGCCAGGAATGAGCAGTTCTTC. Together with reference TRBV15 and TRBJ2-1, the CDR3 gives the full variable domain: DAMVIQNPRYQVTQFGKPVTLSCSQTLNHNVMYWYQQKSSQAPKLLFHYYDKDFNNEADTPDNFQSRRPNTSFCFLDIRSPGLGDTAMYLCATSRGSSGGARNEQFFGPGTRLTVL.

The rearrangement joins TRBV4-3 to TRBJ1-5, with D hard to call. CDR1 LGHNA and CDR2 YSLEER come from the germline V gene. The CDR3 is 13 amino acids. V gave up 3 bases and J gave up 7 bases, with 10 bases separating them. In nucleotides, the CDR3 is TGCGCCAGCAGCCAGGAATTTTGGCAGCCCCAGCATTTT. Translation gives CASSQEFWQPQHF.

This clonotype came up many times. This rearrangement joins TRBV7-9 to TRBJ2-7, with TRBD2 matching over 7 bases. This CDR3 has 12 residues. Germline trimming cut 6 bases from V and 2 bases from J; bases unmatched to any gene: 1. Germline loops: CDR1 SEHNR, CDR2 FQNEAQ (reference sequence). CDR3 DNA sequence: TGTGCCAGCAGAGCGGGGCCCTACGAGCAGTACTTC. Translating gives CASRAGPYEQYF.